The rows below give T cell receptor beta chains drawn from one sample of a study of blood T cell repertoires in COVID-19. The repertoire was sequenced with immunoSEQ multiplex PCR; TCRdb's copy has only in-frame clones and lacks some. The profile shows 250,000 to 300,000 clones, 75% to 90% of them singletons. Input material: peripheral blood. The receptors stem from a woman between 35 and 50 years old who had recovered from COVID-19. CDR3s include the opening cysteine and the closing phenylalanine or tryptophan. The order of the fields is V gene, D gene, J gene, clone size, CDR3 DNA, CDR3 protein. D genes are given only for firm matches. Clone sizes are given selectively: once, few, many, or a class where the clone is expanded.

V gene: TRBV18
D gene: NA
J gene: TRBJ1-1
clone size: NA
CDR3 DNA: TGTGCCAGCTCACCACCGCGCTCAGGGCCCGGGCAAGACACTGAAGCTTTCTTT
CDR3 protein: CASSPPRSGPGQDTEAFF

V gene: TRBV6-4
D gene: TRBD1
J gene: TRBJ1-2
clone size: NA
CDR3 DNA: TGTGCCAGCAGTATAGAACCAGGGGGCGTATATGGCTACACCTTC
CDR3 protein: CASSIEPGGVYGYTF

V gene: TRBV6-5
D gene: NA
J gene: TRBJ1-2
clone size: NA
CDR3 DNA: TGTGCCAGCAGTTATCTAGGTAGAGGGTGGGACTATGGCTACACCTTC
CDR3 protein: CASSYLGRGWDYGYTF

V gene: TRBV5-1
D gene: NA
J gene: TRBJ2-1
clone size: once
CDR3 DNA: TGCGCCAGCAGCTTGCGGTTGGGCAGTTTCTACAATGAGCAGTTCTTC
CDR3 protein: CASSLRLGSFYNEQFF

V gene: TRBV10-3
D gene: NA
J gene: TRBJ2-2
clone size: NA
CDR3 DNA: TGTGCCACCAAGGACCCGGGGACCGGGGAGCTGTTTTTT
CDR3 protein: CATKDPGTGELFF

V gene: TRBV4-1
D gene: NA
J gene: TRBJ2-3
clone size: NA
CDR3 DNA: TGCGCCAGCAGCCAAGTCCGGGGACAAGGGGCCACAGATACGCAGTATTTT
CDR3 protein: CASSQVRGQGATDTQYF

V gene: TRBV7-9
D gene: TRBD2
J gene: TRBJ2-5
clone size: NA
CDR3 DNA: TGTGCCAGCAGCCCCTGGGGAGGGGCCGGGGAGACCCAGTACTTC
CDR3 protein: CASSPWGGAGETQYF

V gene: TRBV6-4
D gene: NA
J gene: TRBJ2-1
clone size: NA
CDR3 DNA: TGTGCCAGCAACCGCATCAAAGAGGGAGACGACAATGAGCAGTTCTTC
CDR3 protein: CASNRIKEGDDNEQFF

V gene: TRBV9
D gene: TRBD1
J gene: TRBJ2-7
clone size: NA
CDR3 DNA: TGTGCCAGCAGCGTAGGATCGGGACAGGGGCACTACGAGCAGTACTTC
CDR3 protein: CASSVGSGQGHYEQYF

V gene: TRBV7-8
D gene: NA
J gene: TRBJ1-2
clone size: few
CDR3 DNA: TGTGCCAGCAGCTTAGCCCCCAAGAGTGCCTACACCTTC
CDR3 protein: CASSLAPKSAYTF

V gene: TRBV30
D gene: NA
J gene: TRBJ2-7
clone size: once
CDR3 DNA: TGTGCCTGGAGGAAGCAGGGTGTCGAGCAGTACTTC
CDR3 protein: CAWRKQGVEQYF

V gene: TRBV28
D gene: TRBD1
J gene: TRBJ2-3
clone size: NA
CDR3 DNA: TGTGCCAGCAGTACTACAGGGGGCTATAGCACAGATACGCAGTATTTT
CDR3 protein: CASSTTGGYSTDTQYF

V gene: TRBV19
D gene: NA
J gene: TRBJ1-1
clone size: NA
CDR3 DNA: TGTGCCAGTAGTATAGATCGGTATAGGGAAGGGGGCACTGAAGCTTTCTTT
CDR3 protein: CASSIDRYREGGTEAFF

V gene: TRBV19
D gene: NA
J gene: TRBJ1-5
clone size: NA
CDR3 DNA: TGTGCCACCGGCGTGGGGAGCTATAGCAATCAGCCCCAGCATTTT
CDR3 protein: CATGVGSYSNQPQHF

V gene: TRBV7-9
D gene: TRBD1
J gene: TRBJ2-7
clone size: NA
CDR3 DNA: TGTGCCAGCAGCTTAGTGGGGACAGCGAACGAGCAGTACTTC
CDR3 protein: CASSLVGTANEQYF

V gene: TRBV7-8
D gene: TRBD2
J gene: TRBJ2-5
clone size: NA
CDR3 DNA: TGTGCCAGCAGCGTTTGGACTAGCGGGGGGGCCGGGACCCAGTACTTC
CDR3 protein: CASSVWTSGGAGTQYF

V gene: TRBV28
D gene: NA
J gene: TRBJ2-7
clone size: NA
CDR3 DNA: TGTGCCAGCAGGCCGGGACTTTCCTACGAGCAGTACTTC
CDR3 protein: CASRPGLSYEQYF

V gene: TRBV30
D gene: NA
J gene: TRBJ1-1
clone size: once
CDR3 DNA: TGTGCCTGGAGTGTGTCGGTGAACACTGAAGCTTTCTTT
CDR3 protein: CAWSVSVNTEAFF

V gene: TRBV5-1
D gene: NA
J gene: TRBJ1-6
clone size: NA
CDR3 DNA: TGCGCCAGCAGCTTGGACCTACGGAGATCACCCCTCCACTTT
CDR3 protein: CASSLDLRRSPLHF

V gene: TRBV7-9
D gene: NA
J gene: TRBJ2-7
clone size: NA
CDR3 DNA: TGTGCCAGCAGCGGAGATATTTCCAGGGGTTCAAAGTACTTC
CDR3 protein: CASSGDISRGSKYF

V gene: TRBV6-5
D gene: NA
J gene: TRBJ1-1
clone size: NA
CDR3 DNA: TGTGCCAGCATTCCACCGTTGGGAGCTAACACTGAAGCTTTCTTT
CDR3 protein: CASIPPLGANTEAFF

V gene: TRBV6-2/TRBV6-3
D gene: NA
J gene: TRBJ1-2
clone size: NA
CDR3 DNA: TGTGCCAGCAGTTACCTGAGGGGGACTAACTATGGCTACACCTTC
CDR3 protein: CASSYLRGTNYGYTF